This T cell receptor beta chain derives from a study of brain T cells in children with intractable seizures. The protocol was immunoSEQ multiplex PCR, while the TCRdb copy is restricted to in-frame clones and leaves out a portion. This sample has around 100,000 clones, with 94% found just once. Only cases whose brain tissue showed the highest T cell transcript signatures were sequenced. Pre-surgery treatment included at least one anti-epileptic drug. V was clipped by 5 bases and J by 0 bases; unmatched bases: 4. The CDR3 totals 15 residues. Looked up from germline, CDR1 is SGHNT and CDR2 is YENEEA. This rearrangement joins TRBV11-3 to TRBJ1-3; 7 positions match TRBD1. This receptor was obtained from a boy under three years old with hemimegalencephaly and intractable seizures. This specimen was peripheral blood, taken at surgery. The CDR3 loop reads CASSQDRFSGNTIYF. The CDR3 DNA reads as TGTGCCAGCAGCCAGGACAGGTTCTCTGGAAACACCATATATTTT. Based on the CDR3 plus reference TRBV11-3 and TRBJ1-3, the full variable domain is EAGVVQSPRYKIIEKKQPVAFWCNPISGHNTLYWYLQNLGQGPELLIRYENEEAVDDSQLPKDRFSAERLKGVDSTLKIQPAELGDSAVYLCASSQDRFSGNTIYFGEGSWLTVV.